These 17 T cell receptor beta chains originate from one sample sequenced in a study of blood T cells in healthy people across ages. For the second PCR, which ran for roughly 6 to 11 cycles, a sample-barcoded 5' primer and a J-beta primer mix were used. TCRdb used MiXCR to reprocess the 5' RACE reads, holding one entry per CDR3 protein. The sample yields 790,000 or so distinct CDR3 sequences, around three fifths seen once. Source material: blood. Every receptor here comes from a man aged 40-49 years in good health.

The genes are TRBV20-1 and TRBJ2-1; D could derive from TRBD1 or TRBD2 (5 bases each). The V gene's germline CDR1 is DFQATT and CDR2 SNEGSKA (reference sequence). Trimming pared 5 bases from V and 0 bases from J, leaving 23 bases between. This CDR3 has 18 residues. The CDR3 DNA reads TGCAGTGCTCTACAACCTGGGGGAACCTTCAGCTCCTACAATGAGCAGTTCTTC. Protein sequence: CSALQPGGTFSSYNEQFF.

The CDR3 is CASSHTLGNQPQHF. CDR3 sequence (DNA): TGTGCCAGCAGCCATACGCTCGGGAATCAGCCCCAGCATTTT. This chain uses TRBV3-1 with TRBJ1-5; D unclear. This CDR3 is built from 14 residues. Deletions cut 3 bases from V and 4 bases from J, with 10 bases between. CDR1 is LGHDT and CDR2 is YNNKEL in the germline V gene (reference sequence).

The genes are TRBV11-1 and TRBJ2-7, with TRBD2 as a possible D gene (6 bases). V was cut by 3 bases and J by 7 bases, with 10 bases left in between. Germline-derived CDR1 and CDR2 are SGHAT and FQDESV (reference sequence). The CDR3 is 12 residues long. CDR3 amino acids: CASSFPRGEQYF. For the CDR3, the DNA is TGTGCCAGCAGCTTCCCCCGGGGGGAGCAGTACTTC. Together with reference TRBV11-1 and TRBJ2-7, the CDR3 gives the full variable domain: EAEVAQSPRYKITEKSQAVAFWCDPISGHATLYWYRQILGQGPELLVQFQDESVVDDSQLPKDRFSAERLKGVDSTLKIQPAELGDSAMYLCASSFPRGEQYFGPGTRLTVT.

This clonotype was picked up a small number of times. The V call is TRBV10-3, the J call TRBJ1-1; TRBD1 matches at 10 bases. CDR3 length: 16 residues. Trimming at V came to 0 bases and at J to 6 bases, leaving 7 bases not matched to a gene. The germline V gene has CDR1 ENHRY and CDR2 SYGVKD. CDR3 amino acids: CAISESGGQGFPEAFF. CDR3 DNA: TGTGCCATCAGTGAGTCGGGGGGACAGGGGTTCCCTGAAGCTTTCTTT.

This CDR3 reads CASSWGTGGNLHTQYF. In nucleotides, the CDR3 is TGTGCCAGCAGCTGGGGGACAGGGGGAAACTTACATACGCAGTATTTT. The chain has TRBV5-6 and TRBJ2-3; 11 bases line up with TRBD1. The CDR3 is 16 amino acids. The J segment lost 7 bases and the V segment lost 3 bases, leaving 10 bases of the junction unmatched. CDR1 is SGHDT, CDR2 YYEEEE, per germline.

This clonotype was counted only a few times. The rearrangement uses TRBV5-1 and TRBJ2-7; 7 nucleotides agree with TRBD2. Germline assignment: CDR1 SGHRS and CDR2 YFSETQ. This CDR3 has 14 residues. V dropped 5 bases and J dropped 7; count of bases not matched to a gene: 12. This chain's CDR3 is CASRKEAGSFEQYF. The CDR3 DNA follows: TGCGCCAGCAGAAAGGAAGCGGGAAGCTTTGAGCAGTACTTC.

This clonotype was seen just once. The chain recombines TRBV12-3 or TRBV12-4 with TRBJ2-3; 9 bases are a match to TRBD2. The CDR3 is made up of 20 amino acids. V was pared by 5 bases and J by 0 bases, with 18 bases of the junction left unmatched. CDR3 DNA sequence: TGTGCCAGCAGTCAAACCCTGGGTAGCGGGGGACGTCCTAGCACAGATACGCAGTATTTT. Its protein is CASSQTLGSGGRPSTDTQYF.

This clonotype is a singleton in its sample. This chain uses TRBV20-1 with TRBJ2-1; TRBD2 might be the D (6 bases). The V and J ends lost 8 bases and 0 bases respectively, with 11 bases between them. Germline V gene sequence: CDR1 DFQATT, CDR2 SNEGSKA (reference sequence). This CDR3 contains 13 residues. The CDR3 coding sequence is TGCAGTAGACTAGACCCCTCCTACAATGAGCAGTTCTTC. Its translation is CSRLDPSYNEQFF.

This clonotype was detected a few times. A read error is possible here, since a much larger clone lies one base away. This chain joins TRBV20-1 and TRBJ2-7; D remains ambiguous. The germline gives CDR1 DFQATT, CDR2 SNEGSKA (reference sequence). The CDR3 spans 10 residues. V dropped 3 bases and J dropped 7 bases, with 7 bases sitting between them. This CDR3 reads CSASIREQYF. As DNA, the CDR3 is TGCAGTGCTAGTATCAGGGAGCAGTACTTC.

In this sample, this clonotype turned up once. The V gene is TRBV6-1, the J gene TRBJ2-1; 8 bases agree with TRBD1. V trimming: 9 bases; J trimming: 8 bases; junction bases outside the gene matches: 3. Germline values: CDR1 MNHNS, CDR2 SASEGT. The CDR3 totals 11 residues. CDR3 sequence (DNA): TGTGCCAGTATGACAGGGGATGAGCAGTTCTTC. This sequence encodes CASMTGDEQFF.

The V gene is TRBV7-3, the J gene TRBJ2-6; the D is unclear. Trimming removed 0 bases from V and 1 base from J, with 7 bases in between. Germline assignment: CDR1 SGHTA and CDR2 FQGTGA. This CDR3 spans 16 amino acids. The CDR3 DNA sequence: TGTGCCAGCAGCTTAACCTCCGGATCTGGGGCCAACGTCCTGACTTTC. It codes for CASSLTSGSGANVLTF.

V and J are TRBV29-1 and TRBJ2-5; D remains unclear. There are 14 residues in the CDR3. Germline CDR1 reads SQVTM; CDR2 reads ANQGSEA. V was cut by 4 bases and J by 5 bases, with 17 bases left in between. CDR3 protein: CSVVRVLYGETQYF. In nucleotides, the CDR3 is TGCAGCGTTGTCCGGGTATTGTACGGGGAGACCCAGTACTTC.

V usage is TRBV18 and J usage is TRBJ2-5, with D possibly matching TRBD2 (6 bases). Trimming left V 11 bases short and J 3 bases short, with 16 bases between. CDR3 length: 13 residues. Per germline, CDR1 KGHSH and CDR2 LQKENI. Here the CDR3 reads CASGGNAEETQYF. The CDR3 bases are TGTGCCTCCGGAGGGAACGCGGAAGAGACCCAGTACTTC. The whole variable domain, remainder taken from reference TRBV18 and TRBJ2-5, is NAGVMQNPRHLVRRRGQEARLRCSPMKGHSHVYWYRQLPEEGLKFMVYLQKENIIDESGMPKERFSAEFPKEGPSILRIQQVVRGDSAAYFCASGGNAEETQYFGPGTRLLVL.

The J gene is TRBJ2-1, the V gene TRBV11-2; D remains ambiguous. V gave up 0 bases and J gave up 8 bases, with 14 bases separating them. The CDR3 length is 15 residues. Germline loops: CDR1 SGHAT, CDR2 FQNNGV. CDR3 DNA sequence: TGTGCCAGCAGCTTAGATAGGTGGTCTACCGATGAGCAGTTCTTC. It translates to CASSLDRWSTDEQFF.

The chain joins TRBV20-1 to TRBJ2-3; TRBD2 might be the D (5 bases). Trimming cost V 7 bases and J 1 base, with 27 bases left between them. CDR1 and CDR2 (germline): DFQATT, SNEGSKA (reference sequence). The CDR3 length is 18 residues. The CDR3 DNA sequence: TGCAGTGGAACGGGTAGAATAGCGTCGGCCCGAGGCACAGATACGCAGTATTTT. Protein sequence: CSGTGRIASARGTDTQYF.

This clonotype has just one count. CDR3 loop: CSALSRGWYNEQFF. DNA for the CDR3: TGCAGTGCCCTCTCCCGGGGTTGGTACAATGAGCAGTTCTTC. The chain recombines TRBV20-1 with TRBJ2-1; a possible D gene is TRBD2 (5 bases). V gave up 6 bases and J gave up 4 bases, with 16 bases separating them. This CDR3 region has 14 residues. Germline V gene lookup returns CDR1 DFQATT and CDR2 SNEGSKA (reference sequence).

This chain uses TRBV6-6 with TRBJ2-1; 10 bases fit TRBD2. V trimming: 5 bases; J trimming: 8 bases; junction bases outside the gene matches: 9. The CDR3 loop spans 15 amino acids. CDR1 and CDR2 from the germline V gene are MNHNY and SVGAGI (reference sequence). The CDR3 protein is CASSAGLAEADEQFF. The CDR3, as DNA: TGTGCCAGCAGTGCCGGACTAGCGGAAGCGGATGAGCAGTTCTTC.